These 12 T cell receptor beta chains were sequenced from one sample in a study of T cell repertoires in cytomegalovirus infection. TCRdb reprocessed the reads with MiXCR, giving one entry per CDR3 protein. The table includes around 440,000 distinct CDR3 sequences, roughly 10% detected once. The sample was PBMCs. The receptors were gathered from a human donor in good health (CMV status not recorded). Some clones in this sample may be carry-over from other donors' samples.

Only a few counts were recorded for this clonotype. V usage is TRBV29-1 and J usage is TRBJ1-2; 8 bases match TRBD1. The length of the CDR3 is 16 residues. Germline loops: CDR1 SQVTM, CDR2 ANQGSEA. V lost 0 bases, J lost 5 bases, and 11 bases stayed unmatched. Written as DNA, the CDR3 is TGCAGCGTTGAAGATGGGGACCTAGGGACAGGTTATGGCTACACCTTC. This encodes CSVEDGDLGTGYGYTF. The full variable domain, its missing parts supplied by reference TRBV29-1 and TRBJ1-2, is SAVISQKPSRDICQRGTSLTIQCQVDSQVTMMFWYRQQPGQSLTLIATANQGSEATYESGFVIDKFPISRPNLTFSTLTVSNMSPEDSSIYLCSVEDGDLGTGYGYTFGSGTRLTVV.

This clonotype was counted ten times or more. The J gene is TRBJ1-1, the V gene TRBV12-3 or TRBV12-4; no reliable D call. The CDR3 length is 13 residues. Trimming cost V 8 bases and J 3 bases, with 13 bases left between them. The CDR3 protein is CASRPVSDTEAFF. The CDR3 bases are TGTGCCAGCCGCCCGGTCTCGGACACTGAAGCTTTCTTT.

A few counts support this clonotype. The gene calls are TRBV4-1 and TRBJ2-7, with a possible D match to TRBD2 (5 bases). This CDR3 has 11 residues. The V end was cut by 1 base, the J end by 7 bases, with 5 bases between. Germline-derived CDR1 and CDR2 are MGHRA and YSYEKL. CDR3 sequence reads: CASSQGEEQYF. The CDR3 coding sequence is TGCGCCAGCAGCCAAGGGGAGGAGCAGTACTTC.

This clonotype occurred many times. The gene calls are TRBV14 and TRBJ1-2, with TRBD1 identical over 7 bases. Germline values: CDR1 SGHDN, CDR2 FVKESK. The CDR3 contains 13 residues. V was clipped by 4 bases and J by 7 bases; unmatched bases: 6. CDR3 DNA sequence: TGTGCCAGCAGCCCACAGGGGAGTGGTGGCTACACCTTC. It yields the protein CASSPQGSGGYTF.

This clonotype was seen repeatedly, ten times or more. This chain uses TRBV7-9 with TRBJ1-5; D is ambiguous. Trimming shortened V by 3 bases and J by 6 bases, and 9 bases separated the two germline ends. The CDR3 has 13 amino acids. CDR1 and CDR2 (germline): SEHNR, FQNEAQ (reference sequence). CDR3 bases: TGTGCCAGCAGCTTTAAGGGATCTCAGCCCCAGCATTTT. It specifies CASSFKGSQPQHF.

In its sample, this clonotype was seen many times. CDR3 sequence: CAIQSSNSVVFGYTF. The CDR3 region has the DNA TGTGCCATCCAATCCTCAAACAGTGTCGTATTTGGCTACACCTTC. V usage is TRBV10-3 and J usage is TRBJ1-2; no firm D call. CDR1 and CDR2 (germline): ENHRY, SYGVKD. Trimming pared 8 bases from V and 7 bases from J, leaving 23 bases between. The CDR3 runs to 15 residues.

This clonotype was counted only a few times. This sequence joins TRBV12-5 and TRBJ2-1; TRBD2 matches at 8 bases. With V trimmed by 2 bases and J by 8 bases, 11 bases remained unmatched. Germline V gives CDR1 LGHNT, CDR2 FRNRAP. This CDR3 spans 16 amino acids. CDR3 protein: CASGLYRTGGPDEQFF. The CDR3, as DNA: TGTGCTAGTGGTTTGTACCGAACGGGAGGGCCCGATGAGCAGTTCTTC.

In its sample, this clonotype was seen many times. CDR3: CAWTGRDTIYF. The CDR3 DNA reads TGTGCCTGGACAGGGAGGGACACCATATATTTT. The chain employs TRBV30 and TRBJ1-3; TRBD1 might be the D (5 bases). This CDR3 has 11 residues. Germline CDR1 reads GTSNPN; CDR2 reads SVGIG (reference sequence). V was cut by 4 bases and J by 8 bases, with 9 bases left in between.

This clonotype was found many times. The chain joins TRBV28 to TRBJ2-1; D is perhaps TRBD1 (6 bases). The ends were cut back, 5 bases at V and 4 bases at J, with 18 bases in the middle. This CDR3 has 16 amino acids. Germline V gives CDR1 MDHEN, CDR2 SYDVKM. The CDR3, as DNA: TGTGCCAGCAGTCGTCCCCGGACAGCATCGTACAATGAGCAGTTCTTC. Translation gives CASSRPRTASYNEQFF.

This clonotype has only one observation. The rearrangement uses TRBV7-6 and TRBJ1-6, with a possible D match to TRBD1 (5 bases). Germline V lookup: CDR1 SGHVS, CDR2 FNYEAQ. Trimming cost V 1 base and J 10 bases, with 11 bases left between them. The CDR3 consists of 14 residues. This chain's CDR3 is CASSLGDGHSPLHF. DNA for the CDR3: TGTGCCAGCAGCTTAGGGGACGGGCACTCACCCCTCCACTTT. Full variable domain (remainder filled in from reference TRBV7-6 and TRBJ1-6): GAGVSQSPRYKVTKRGQDVALRCDPISGHVSLYWYRQALGQGPEFLTYFNYEAQQDKSGLPNDRFSAERPEGSISTLTIQRTEQRDSAMYRCASSLGDGHSPLHFGNGTRLTVT.

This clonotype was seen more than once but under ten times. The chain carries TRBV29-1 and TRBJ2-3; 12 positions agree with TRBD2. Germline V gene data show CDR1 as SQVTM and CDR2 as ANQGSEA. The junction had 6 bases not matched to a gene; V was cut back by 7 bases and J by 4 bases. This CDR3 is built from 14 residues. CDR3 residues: CSARLAGAPDTQYF. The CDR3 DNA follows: TGCAGCGCCCGACTAGCGGGAGCCCCAGATACGCAGTATTTT.

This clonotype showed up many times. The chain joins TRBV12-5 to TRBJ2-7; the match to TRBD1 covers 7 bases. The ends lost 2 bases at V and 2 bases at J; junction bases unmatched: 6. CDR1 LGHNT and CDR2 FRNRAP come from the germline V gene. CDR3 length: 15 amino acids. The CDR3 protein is CASGLPRDRTYEQYF. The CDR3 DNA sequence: TGTGCTAGTGGTTTGCCCCGGGACAGAACCTACGAGCAGTACTTC.